A single sample gave rise to the 31 T cell receptor beta chains below, sequenced in a study of shared clonotypes between healthy human individuals. This table comes from immunoSEQ multiplex PCR, and its TCRdb copy is limited to in-frame clones, with some not included. The data show over a million clones, over 95% seen once. What was sequenced was naive CD4+ T cells sorted from blood. The subset here: CD45RA+ positively selected. The receptors stem from a man in his thirties or forties in good health.

The rearrangement uses TRBV7-3 and TRBJ2-2, with D possibly TRBD2 on 5 matching bases. V lost 1 base and J 10 bases, leaving 7 bases between the germline ends. The CDR3 consists of 12 residues. Germline assignment: CDR1 SGHTA and CDR2 FQGTGA. In DNA form, the CDR3 reads TGTGCCAGCAGCTTAAACGGGGAGGAGCTGTTTTTT. Amino acids: CASSLNGEELFF.

A note on this clone: Other nucleotide sequences in the sample specify the same CDR3. The chain carries TRBV7-9 and TRBJ2-3; 7 nucleotides agree with TRBD2. V shed 6 bases, J shed 1 base, and the junction held 4 bases outside the gene matches. The CDR3 is made up of 14 amino acids. Germline V CDR1 and CDR2: SEHNR, FQNEAQ (reference sequence). The CDR3, as DNA: TGTGCCAGCAGACTTCGGGGGGGCACAGATACGCAGTATTTT. Translation gives CASRLRGGTDTQYF.

This chain joins TRBV19 and TRBJ1-1; unclear D gene. V shed 9 bases and J shed 4 bases, with 18 bases lying between them. The germline V gene has CDR1 LNHDA and CDR2 SQIVND (reference sequence). The CDR3 consists of 14 residues. CDR3: CASSPPAWGTEAFF. In nucleotides, the CDR3 is TGTGCCAGCTCTCCCCCCGCCTGGGGCACTGAAGCTTTCTTT.

Points on this clone: This specimen includes other DNA sequences encoding the same CDR3. The J gene is TRBJ2-1, the V gene TRBV11-2; the D is unclear. Trimming pared 2 bases from V and 0 bases from J, leaving 8 bases between. Germline CDR1 SGHAT, CDR2 FQNNGV. The CDR3 has 15 amino acids. The CDR3 loop is CASSLTGGSYNEQFF. The CDR3 DNA reads TGTGCCAGCAGCTTAACTGGCGGCTCCTACAATGAGCAGTTCTTC.

CDR3 nucleotides: TGTGCCAGCAGCTCCTACCGGGACAGGAGCTCCTACGAGCAGTACTTC. It yields the protein CASSSYRDRSSYEQYF. The chain is built from TRBV5-6 and TRBJ2-7; TRBD1 aligns across 8 bases. CDR3 length: 16 amino acids. Trimming removed 3 bases from V and 0 bases from J; junction bases left unmatched: 8. Per the germline V gene, CDR1 is SGHDT and CDR2 is YYEEEE.

The V call is TRBV29-1, the J call TRBJ1-1; D is perhaps TRBD1 (6 bases). Trimming left V 6 bases short and J 1 base short, with 12 bases between. The germline CDR1 and CDR2 sequences are SQVTM and ANQGSEA. This CDR3 has 13 residues. The CDR3 loop is CSVGQYSNTEAFF. CDR3 bases: TGCAGCGTCGGACAGTATTCGAACACTGAAGCTTTCTTT.

This clone came up a few times. The V and J genes are TRBV29-1 and TRBJ1-1; 10 bases map to TRBD1. Germline values: CDR1 SQVTM, CDR2 ANQGSEA. The V segment lost 6 bases and the J segment 3 bases; nucleotides outside the gene matches: 1. There are 12 residues in the CDR3. CDR3 sequence (DNA): TGCAGCGTGACAGGGGGCCACACTGAAGCTTTCTTT. Translated, it gives CSVTGGHTEAFF.

The chain joins TRBV7-9 to TRBJ2-5; 7 bases agree with TRBD1. Germline CDR1 is SEHNR and CDR2 is FQNEAQ (reference sequence). The CDR3 totals 13 residues. For the CDR3, the DNA is TGTGCTACCCGCAGGGGGTTGGCGGAGACCCAGTACTTC. It translates to CATRRGLAETQYF.

In the case of this clone: At the DNA level, this CDR3 is encoded by other sequences in the same sample as well. The chain couples TRBV20-1 to TRBJ2-1; D is unclear. V lost 6 bases and J 4 bases, leaving 7 bases between the germline ends. The CDR3 runs to 11 residues. Germline lookup yields CDR1 DFQATT and CDR2 SNEGSKA (reference sequence). The CDR3 reads CSAPGYNEQFF. The DNA of the CDR3 is TGCAGTGCGCCGGGTTACAATGAGCAGTTCTTC.

This chain uses TRBV2 with TRBJ2-5; 9 bases line up with TRBD2. V dropped 8 bases and J dropped 2; count of bases not matched to a gene: 9. This CDR3 spans 15 amino acids. From germline, CDR1 is SNHLY and CDR2 FYNNEI. The CDR3 region is CASHNGLAPQETQYF. The CDR3 DNA is TGTGCCAGCCACAACGGACTAGCGCCTCAAGAGACCCAGTACTTC.

V and J are TRBV5-5 and TRBJ1-5, with 10 bases that match TRBD1. Germline CDR1 is SGHKS and CDR2 is YYEKEE (reference sequence). CDR3 length equals 18 residues. The trim removed 4 bases at V and 1 base at J, leaving 11 bases unmatched. CDR3 bases: TGTGCCAGCAGCCCGGGACAGGGGCCGGCATGGAGCAATCAGCCCCAGCATTTT. Its protein product is CASSPGQGPAWSNQPQHF. The entire variable domain, with the rest obtained from reference TRBV5-5 and TRBJ1-5, is as follows: DAGVTQSPTHLIKTRGQQVTLRCSPISGHKSVSWYQQVLGQGPQFIFQYYEKEERGRGNFPDRFSARQFPNYSSELNVNALLLGDSALYLCASSPGQGPAWSNQPQHFGDGTRLSIL.

The rearrangement links TRBV5-1 to TRBJ2-7, with D possibly called TRBD1 or TRBD2 (5 bases each). CDR3 size: 15 residues. The germline V gene has CDR1 SGHRS and CDR2 YFSETQ. Trimming cost V 0 bases and J 2 bases, with 12 bases left between them. The CDR3 bases are TGCGCCAGCAGCTTGGAATCCGGGACCGCCTACGAGCAGTACTTC. Protein product: CASSLESGTAYEQYF.

This sequence joins TRBV27 and TRBJ1-3, with D possibly being TRBD1 (6 bases). Germline loops: CDR1 MNHEY, CDR2 SMNVEV (reference sequence). V lost 5 bases, J lost 2 bases, and 13 bases lay in between. This CDR3 has 15 residues. This chain's CDR3 is CASSPRTAPGNTIYF. The CDR3 nucleotides read TGTGCCAGCAGTCCCCGGACAGCTCCTGGAAACACCATATATTTT.

With regard to this clone: The same CDR3 also results from other DNA sequences found in this sample. CDR3 in amino acids: CASSLGLAVNTGELFF. The CDR3 DNA is TGCGCCAGCAGCTTGGGACTAGCGGTGAACACCGGGGAGCTGTTTTTT. The V call is TRBV5-1, the J call TRBJ2-2, with 9 bases matching TRBD2. Trimming cost V 0 bases and J 1 base; bases outside gene matches: 1. The CDR3 contains 16 residues. Germline-derived CDR1 and CDR2 are SGHRS and YFSETQ.

The V gene is TRBV7-3, the J gene TRBJ2-1; TRBD2 aligns across 11 bases. CDR3 size: 15 residues. From germline, CDR1 is SGHTA and CDR2 FQGTGA. After removal of 4 bases from V and 7 bases from J, the junction contained 6 bases not matched to a gene. CDR3 DNA sequence: TGTGCCAGCAGCTCGTTAGCGGGAGGGCCAAATGAGCAGTTCTTC. It translates to CASSSLAGGPNEQFF.

The CDR3 DNA reads as TGCAGCGTTGGAAGAGAACAAGGTGGCATTCAGTACTTC. Amino acid sequence: CSVGREQGGIQYF. The chain combines TRBV29-1 with TRBJ2-4; no reliable D call. CDR3 length equals 13 residues. Germline assignment: CDR1 SQVTM and CDR2 ANQGSEA. V lost 4 bases, J lost 9 bases, and 16 bases lay in between.

CDR3 coding DNA: TGTGCCAGCCGGGGGGACTCTTCTGAAGCTTTCTTT. It codes for CASRGDSSEAFF. The rearrangement links TRBV28 to TRBJ1-1; D is perhaps TRBD1 (5 bases). V lost 8 bases and J 6 bases, leaving 13 bases between the germline ends. The CDR3 is 12 amino acids. From germline, CDR1 is MDHEN and CDR2 SYDVKM.

V gene TRBV7-2 combines with J gene TRBJ1-1; TRBD1 matches at 7 bases. V lost 5 bases to trimming and J lost 0 bases; unmatched junction nucleotides: 3. The germline V gene has CDR1 SGHTA and CDR2 FQGNSA. The CDR3 runs 14 residues. CDR3 protein: CASSKGQLNTEAFF. DNA of the CDR3: TGTGCCAGCAGCAAGGGACAGCTGAACACTGAAGCTTTCTTT.

This rearrangement joins TRBV5-4 to TRBJ2-7, with TRBD2 matching 7 bases. Looked up from germline, CDR1 is SGHNT and CDR2 is YYREEE (reference sequence). V dropped 0 bases and J dropped 0; count of bases not matched to a gene: 6. CDR3 length: 16 amino acids. CDR3 nucleotide sequence: TGTGCCAGCAGCTTGGGTGCCGGGACTATCTCCTACGAGCAGTACTTC. Its protein is CASSLGAGTISYEQYF.

This sequence joins TRBV5-6 and TRBJ1-1, with TRBD1 as a possible D gene (6 bases). V lost 0 bases and J lost 3, with 9 bases in between. The CDR3 has 14 residues. The germline gives CDR1 SGHDT, CDR2 YYEEEE. CDR3 in DNA: TGTGCCAGCAGCTTGGGGGGGGCACACACTGAAGCTTTCTTT. This encodes CASSLGGAHTEAFF. The full variable domain, rest sourced from reference TRBV5-6 and TRBJ1-1, is DAGVTQSPTHLIKTRGQQVTLRCSPKSGHDTVSWYQQALGQGPQFIFQYYEEEERQRGNFPDRFSGHQFPNYSSELNVNALLLGDSALYLCASSLGGAHTEAFFGQGTRLTVV.

The chain carries TRBV6-6 and TRBJ2-2; the D gene is possibly TRBD2 (6 bases). Trimming took off 0 bases at V and 7 bases at J, with 12 bases between the two ends. Germline values: CDR1 MNHNY, CDR2 SVGAGI (reference sequence). The CDR3 sequence is 15 residues long. The CDR3 is CASSYSKRENGELFF. CDR3 sequence (DNA): TGTGCCAGCAGTTACTCGAAACGGGAGAACGGGGAGCTGTTTTTT.

The gene calls are TRBV28 and TRBJ1-1; 9 nucleotides align to TRBD1. The ends lost 6 bases at V and 3 bases at J; junction bases unmatched: 11. This CDR3 region has 16 residues. CDR1 MDHEN and CDR2 SYDVKM come from the germline V gene. As DNA, the CDR3 is TGTGCCAGCAGCGTCCCGGGACAGGGAAGGGACACTGAAGCTTTCTTT. Protein sequence: CASSVPGQGRDTEAFF.

This sequence joins TRBV9 and TRBJ2-1, with 13 bases matching TRBD2. CDR1 is SGDLS, CDR2 YYNGEE, per germline. The CDR3 is 17 amino acids. The V and J ends lost 0 bases and 8 bases, in that order; junction bases with no gene match: 8. The CDR3 DNA reads as TGTGCCAGCAGCGTAGCCACTAGCGGGAGGGGAGTCGATGAGCAGTTCTTC. The encoded protein is CASSVATSGRGVDEQFF. Full variable domain (outside the CDR3, taken from reference TRBV9 and TRBJ2-1): DSGVTQTPKHLITATGQRVTLRCSPRSGDLSVYWYQQSLDQGLQFLIQYYNGEERAKGNILERFSAQQFPDLHSELNLSSLELGDSALYFCASSVATSGRGVDEQFFGPGTRLTVL.

The V call is TRBV5-1, the J call TRBJ1-4; TRBD1 matches at 9 bases. V lost 5 bases to trimming and J lost 2 bases; unmatched junction nucleotides: 10. The V gene's germline CDR1 is SGHRS and CDR2 YFSETQ. This CDR3 is 17 amino acids long. This chain's CDR3 is CASRGTGRGTTNEKLFF. The DNA for the CDR3 is TGCGCCAGCAGGGGGACAGGGAGAGGGACCACTAATGAAAAACTGTTTTTT.

V usage is TRBV9 and J usage is TRBJ1-1, with 7 nucleotides matching TRBD1. The V segment lost 0 bases and the J segment 5 bases; nucleotides outside the gene matches: 4. CDR3 length equals 14 residues. The germline V gene encodes CDR1 SGDLS and CDR2 YYNGEE. CDR3 nucleotides: TGTGCCAGCAGCGTAGAGGGGGCTGCAACTGAAGCTTTCTTT. Protein sequence: CASSVEGAATEAFF.

For this clone: An end of the junction does not agree with germline; a read error may underlie this. The chain recombines TRBV5-5 with TRBJ1-1, with 7 bases identical to TRBD1. There are 19 residues in the CDR3. Germline CDR1 reads SGHKS; CDR2 reads YYEKEE (reference sequence). CDR3 sequence: CASSLQSTGIRPRNAEAFF. CDR3 nucleotides: TGTGCCAGCAGCTTGCAGTCGACAGGGATAAGACCTCGGAACGCTGAAGCTTTCTTT.

The J gene is TRBJ2-1, the V gene TRBV5-1; 7 bases agree with TRBD1. CDR3 length: 14 residues. Germline loops: CDR1 SGHRS, CDR2 YFSETQ. V trimming: 4 bases; J trimming: 8 bases; junction bases outside the gene matches: 9. The CDR3 loop is CASSTEGAMDEQFF. The CDR3 region has the DNA TGCGCCAGCAGCACAGAGGGGGCTATGGATGAGCAGTTCTTC. The whole variable domain, filled in from reference TRBV5-1 and TRBJ2-1, reads KAGVTQTPRYLIKTRGQQVTLSCSPISGHRSVSWYQQTPGQGLQFLFEYFSETQRNKGNFPGRFSGRQFSNSRSEMNVSTLELGDSALYLCASSTEGAMDEQFFGPGTRLTVL.

A few counts support this clone. The chain employs TRBV19 and TRBJ2-7; D perhaps matches TRBD1 (5 bases). Looked up from germline, CDR1 is LNHDA and CDR2 is SQIVND (reference sequence). The CDR3 runs 13 residues. The V end was cut by 5 bases, the J end by 6 bases, with 14 bases between. CDR3 loop: CASSLRTGAEQYF. Here the CDR3 DNA reads TGTGCCAGTAGTCTCCGAACAGGAGCCGAGCAGTACTTC.

This chain joins TRBV30 and TRBJ1-4, with D possibly TRBD1 on 5 matching bases. The CDR3 sequence is 15 residues long. Germline V gene lookup returns CDR1 GTSNPN and CDR2 SVGIG (reference sequence). V lost 5 bases and J lost 5, with 18 bases in between. The CDR3 DNA reads as TGTGCCTGGTCCCCCCTATGGGACGGAAATGAAAAACTGTTTTTT. Protein product: CAWSPLWDGNEKLFF.

The genes are TRBV19 and TRBJ1-2; TRBD1 matches at 7 bases. V shed 3 bases and J 3 bases; nucleotides not matched to a gene: 4. The CDR3 extends over 14 amino acids. The germline CDR1 and CDR2 sequences are LNHDA and SQIVND (reference sequence). The CDR3 sequence: CASSIRGSDYGYTF. The CDR3 DNA sequence: TGTGCCAGTAGTATCAGGGGGTCGGACTATGGCTACACCTTC. The variable domain in full, with the rest retrieved from reference TRBV19 and TRBJ1-2, is DGGITQSPKYLFRKEGQNVTLSCEQNLNHDAMYWYRQDPGQGLRLIYYSQIVNDFQKGDIAEGYSVSREKKESFPLTVTSAQKNPTAFYLCASSIRGSDYGYTFGSGTRLTVV.

The V gene is TRBV9, the J gene TRBJ1-1; D might be TRBD1 (5 bases). The germline gives CDR1 SGDLS, CDR2 YYNGEE. CDR3 length equals 15 residues. V was clipped by 0 bases and J by 3 bases, with 12 bases between them. CDR3 sequence (DNA): TGTGCCAGCAGCGTAGGATCGGGACGGGACACTGAAGCTTTCTTT. It codes for CASSVGSGRDTEAFF.